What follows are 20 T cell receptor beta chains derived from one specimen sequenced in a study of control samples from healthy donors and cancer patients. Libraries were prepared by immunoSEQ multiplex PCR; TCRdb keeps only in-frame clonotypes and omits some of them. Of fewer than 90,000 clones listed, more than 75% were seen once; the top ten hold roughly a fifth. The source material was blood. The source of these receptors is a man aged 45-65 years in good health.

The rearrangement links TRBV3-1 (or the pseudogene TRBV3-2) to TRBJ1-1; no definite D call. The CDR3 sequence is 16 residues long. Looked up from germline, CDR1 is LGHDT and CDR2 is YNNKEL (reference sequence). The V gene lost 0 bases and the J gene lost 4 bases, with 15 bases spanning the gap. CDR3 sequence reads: CASSQEPGPEGTEAFF. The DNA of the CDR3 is TGTGCCAGCAGCCAAGAGCCAGGCCCTGAGGGCACTGAAGCTTTCTTT.

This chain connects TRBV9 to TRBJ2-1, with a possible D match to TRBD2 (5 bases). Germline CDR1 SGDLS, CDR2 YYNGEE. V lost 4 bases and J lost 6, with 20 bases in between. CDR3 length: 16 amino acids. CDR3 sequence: CASSFNRDKPLNEQFF. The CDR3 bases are TGTGCCAGCAGCTTCAACCGGGATAAGCCTCTCAATGAGCAGTTCTTC.

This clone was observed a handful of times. As DNA, the CDR3 is TGTGCCAGCAGTTTGAGGGCAGGGATTTACGAGCAGTACGTC. Translation gives CASSLRAGIYEQYV. The chain combines TRBV27 with TRBJ2-7, with D perhaps matching TRBD1 or TRBD2 (5 bases each). Trimming left V 3 bases short and J 4 bases short, with 13 bases between. The CDR3 is made up of 14 amino acids. From germline, CDR1 is MNHEY and CDR2 SMNVEV (reference sequence).

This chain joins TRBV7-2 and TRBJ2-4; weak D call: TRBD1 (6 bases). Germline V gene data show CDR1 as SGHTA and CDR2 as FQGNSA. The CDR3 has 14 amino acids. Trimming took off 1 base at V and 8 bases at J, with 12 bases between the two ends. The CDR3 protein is CASSLGVRGDIQYF. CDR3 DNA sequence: TGTGCCAGCAGCTTAGGGGTCAGGGGTGACATTCAGTACTTC. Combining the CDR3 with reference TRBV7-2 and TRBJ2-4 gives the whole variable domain GAGVSQSPSNKVTEKGKDVELRCDPISGHTALYWYRQSLGQGLEFLIYFQGNSAPDKSGLPSDRFSAERTGGSVSTLTIQRTQQEDSAVYLCASSLGVRGDIQYFGAGTRLSVL.

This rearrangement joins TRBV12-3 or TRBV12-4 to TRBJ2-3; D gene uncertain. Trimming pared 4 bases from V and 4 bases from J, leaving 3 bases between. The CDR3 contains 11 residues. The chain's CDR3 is CASSSADTQYF. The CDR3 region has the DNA TGTGCCAGCAGTTCGGCAGATACGCAGTATTTT.

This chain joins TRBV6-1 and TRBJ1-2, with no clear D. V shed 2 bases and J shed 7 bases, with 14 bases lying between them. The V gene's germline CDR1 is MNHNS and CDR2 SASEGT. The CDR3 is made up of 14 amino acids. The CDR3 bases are TGTGCCAGCAGTGAATTTGGACCCGTTGTTGGCTACACCTTC. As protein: CASSEFGPVVGYTF.

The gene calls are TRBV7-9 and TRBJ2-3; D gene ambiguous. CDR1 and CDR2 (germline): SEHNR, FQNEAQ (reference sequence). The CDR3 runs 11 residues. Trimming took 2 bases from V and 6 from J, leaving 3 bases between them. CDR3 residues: CASSLFDTQYF. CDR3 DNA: TGTGCCAGCAGCTTATTCGATACGCAGTATTTT.

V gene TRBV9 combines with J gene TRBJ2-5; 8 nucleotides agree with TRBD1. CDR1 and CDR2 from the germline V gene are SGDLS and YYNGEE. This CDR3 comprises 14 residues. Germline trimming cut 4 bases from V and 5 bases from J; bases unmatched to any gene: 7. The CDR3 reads CASSPGQGWETQYF. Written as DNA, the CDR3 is TGTGCCAGCAGCCCCGGACAGGGCTGGGAGACCCAGTACTTC.

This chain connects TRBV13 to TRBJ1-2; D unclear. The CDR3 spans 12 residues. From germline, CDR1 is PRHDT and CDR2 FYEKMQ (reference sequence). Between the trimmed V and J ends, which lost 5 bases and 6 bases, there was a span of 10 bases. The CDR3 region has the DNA TGTGCCAGCAGCCAACCAGGACATGGCTACACCTTC. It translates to CASSQPGHGYTF.

In DNA form, the CDR3 reads TGTGCCAGCAGTTTCCGAGAGACCCAGTACTTC. It specifies CASSFRETQYF. J is TRBJ2-5 and V is TRBV27, with D uncertain. Germline V gives CDR1 MNHEY, CDR2 SMNVEV (reference sequence). The ends were cut back, 3 bases at V and 4 bases at J, with 3 bases in the middle. The CDR3 length is 11 residues.

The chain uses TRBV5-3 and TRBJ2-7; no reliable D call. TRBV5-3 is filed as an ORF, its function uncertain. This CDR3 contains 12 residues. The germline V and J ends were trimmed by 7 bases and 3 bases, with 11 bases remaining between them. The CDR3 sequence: CARLDGYYEQYV. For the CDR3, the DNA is TGTGCCAGATTGGACGGCTACTACGAGCAGTACGTC.

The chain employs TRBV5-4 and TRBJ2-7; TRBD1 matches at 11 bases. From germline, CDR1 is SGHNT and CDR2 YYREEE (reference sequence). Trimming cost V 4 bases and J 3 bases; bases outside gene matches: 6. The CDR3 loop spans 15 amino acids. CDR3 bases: TGTGCCAGCAGCCTAGGACAGGGGGCCATCTACGAGCAGTACGTC. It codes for CASSLGQGAIYEQYV.

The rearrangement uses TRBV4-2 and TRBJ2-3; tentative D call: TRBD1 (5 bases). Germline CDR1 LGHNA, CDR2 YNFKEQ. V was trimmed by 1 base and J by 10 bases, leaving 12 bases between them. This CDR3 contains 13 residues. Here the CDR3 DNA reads TGTGCCAGCAGCCAAGGAAGTTCCAGGGCGCAGTATTTT. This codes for CASSQGSSRAQYF.

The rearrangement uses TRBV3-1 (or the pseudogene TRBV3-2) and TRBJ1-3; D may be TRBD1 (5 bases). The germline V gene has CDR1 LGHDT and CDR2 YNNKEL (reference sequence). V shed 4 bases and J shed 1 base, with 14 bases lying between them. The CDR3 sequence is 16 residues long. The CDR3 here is CASSRGRGSSGNTIYF. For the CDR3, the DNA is TGTGCCAGCAGCCGGGGCAGAGGGAGTTCTGGAAACACCATATATTTT.

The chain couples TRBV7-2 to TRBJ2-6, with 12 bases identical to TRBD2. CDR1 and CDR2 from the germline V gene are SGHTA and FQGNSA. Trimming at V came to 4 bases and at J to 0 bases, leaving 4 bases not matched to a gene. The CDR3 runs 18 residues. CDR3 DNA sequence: TGTGCCAGCAGCTCAGGACTAGCGGGACCCTCTGGGGCCAACGTCCTGACTTTC. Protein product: CASSSGLAGPSGANVLTF.

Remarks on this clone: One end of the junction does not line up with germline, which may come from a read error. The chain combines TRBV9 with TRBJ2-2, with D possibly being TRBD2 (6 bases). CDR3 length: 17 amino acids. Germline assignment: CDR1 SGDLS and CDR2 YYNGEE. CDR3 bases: TGTGTCAGCAGCCAGCAGTTGGCGGGGCCGAACACCGGGGAGCTGTTTTTT. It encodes CVSSQQLAGPNTGELFF. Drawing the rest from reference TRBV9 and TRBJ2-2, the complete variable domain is DSGVTQTPKHLITATGQRVTLRCSPRSGDLSVYWYQQSLDQGLQFLIQYYNGEERAKGNILERFSAQQFPDLHSELNLSSLELGDSALYFCVSSQQLAGPNTGELFFGEGSRLTVL.

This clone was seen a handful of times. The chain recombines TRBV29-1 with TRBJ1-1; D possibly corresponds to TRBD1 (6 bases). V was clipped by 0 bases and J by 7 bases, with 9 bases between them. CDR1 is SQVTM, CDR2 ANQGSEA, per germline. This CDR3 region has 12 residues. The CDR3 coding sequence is TGCAGCGTTGAAGAAGGGGGAAATGAAGCTTTCTTT. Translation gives CSVEEGGNEAFF.

For the CDR3, the DNA is TGTGCCAGCAGGGGGACATTGTATGGCTACACCTTC. This gives the protein CASRGTLYGYTF. The chain uses TRBV6-5 and TRBJ1-2, with a possible D match to TRBD1 (6 bases). Germline CDR1 reads MNHEY; CDR2 reads SVGAGI. The ends were cut back, 6 bases at V and 5 bases at J, with 10 bases in the middle. The CDR3 has 12 residues.

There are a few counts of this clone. CDR3 amino acids: CASSLSPFREHNQPQHF. In nucleotides, the CDR3 is TGTGCCAGCAGCTTAAGTCCGTTCAGGGAGCACAATCAGCCCCAGCATTTT. The J gene is TRBJ1-5, the V gene TRBV7-2, with a weak D call TRBD1 (5 bases). CDR3 length: 17 residues. V lost 2 bases, J lost 3 bases, and 17 bases lay in between. CDR1 is SGHTA and CDR2 is FQGNSA in the germline V gene.

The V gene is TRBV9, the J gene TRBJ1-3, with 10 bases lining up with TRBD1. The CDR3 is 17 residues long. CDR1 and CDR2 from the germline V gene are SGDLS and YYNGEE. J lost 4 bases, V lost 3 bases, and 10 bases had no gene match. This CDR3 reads CASSAGTGVTEGNTIYF. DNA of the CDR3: TGTGCCAGCAGCGCCGGGACAGGGGTAACGGAGGGAAACACCATATATTTT.